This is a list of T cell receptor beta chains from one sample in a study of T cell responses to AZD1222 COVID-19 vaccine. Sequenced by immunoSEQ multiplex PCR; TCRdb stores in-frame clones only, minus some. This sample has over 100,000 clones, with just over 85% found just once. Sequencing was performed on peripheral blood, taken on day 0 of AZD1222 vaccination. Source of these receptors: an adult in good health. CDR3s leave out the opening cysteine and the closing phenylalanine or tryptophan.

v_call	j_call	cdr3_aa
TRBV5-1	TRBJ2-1	ASSLGTGGNEQF
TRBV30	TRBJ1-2	AWTGPSPHYGYT
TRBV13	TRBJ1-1	ASSLQANTEAF
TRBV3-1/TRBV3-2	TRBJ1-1	ASSQVDRGRWGL
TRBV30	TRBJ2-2	AWSVRGDTGELF
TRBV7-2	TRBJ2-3	ASSFRRGAADTQY
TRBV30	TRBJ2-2	AWSLPGQMPGELF
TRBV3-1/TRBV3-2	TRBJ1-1	ASSKQGYTEAF
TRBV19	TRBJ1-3	ASTTTWVAGNTIY
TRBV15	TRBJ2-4	ATSSSGGDIQY
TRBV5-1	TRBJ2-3	ASSLVGAGGPDTQY
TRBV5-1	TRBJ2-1	ASGIVAGGPSEQF
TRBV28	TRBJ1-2	ASSFEVSAPNYGYT
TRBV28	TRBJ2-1	ASRPGPAGNEQF
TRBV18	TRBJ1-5	ASDQQFSNQPQH
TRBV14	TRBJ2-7	ASSQNDYEQY
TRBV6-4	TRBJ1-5	ASSDSWGNQPQH